These 23 T cell receptor beta chains were sequenced from one sample in a study of blood T cells in healthy people across ages. A second PCR of about 7 to 12 cycles used a sample-barcoded 5' primer and a J-beta primer mix. A single record per CDR3 protein comes from TCRdb applying MiXCR to the 5' RACE reads. The profile covers over 600,000 distinct CDR3 sequences, with approximately 40% appearing a single time and 25% to 35% taken by the ten largest. The sequenced material came from blood. Receptors originate from a man older than 75 in good health.

This chain links TRBV18 with TRBJ2-1; the D gene is possibly TRBD2 (5 bases). The CDR3 has 17 amino acids. Germline-derived CDR1 and CDR2 are KGHSH and LQKENI. Trimming removed 1 base from V and 8 bases from J, with 21 bases in between. The CDR3 coding sequence is TGTGCCAGCTCACCACGCAACACGGGCCGGGGAGAGGATGAGCAGTTCTTC. It is translated as CASSPRNTGRGEDEQFF. Using reference TRBV18 and TRBJ2-1 for the parts outside the CDR3, the full variable domain is NAGVMQNPRHLVRRRGQEARLRCSPMKGHSHVYWYRQLPEEGLKFMVYLQKENIIDESGMPKERFSAEFPKEGPSILRIQQVVRGDSAAYFCASSPRNTGRGEDEQFFGPGTRLTVL.

Of note for this clonotype: Possible read error: a much larger clone is one base away. CDR3 amino acids: CASRPGTPTYEQYF. The CDR3 DNA reads TGTGCCAGCAGACCCGGGACACCTACCTACGAGCAGTACTTC. This chain joins TRBV28 and TRBJ2-5, with D possibly being TRBD1 (6 bases). The end of the DNA aligns better with TRBJ2-7, so the J call may be wrong. The CDR3 runs to 14 residues. Germline V gene data show CDR1 as MDHEN and CDR2 as SYDVKM.

A few counts support this clonotype. The chain combines TRBV7-2 with TRBJ2-3, with unresolved D. This CDR3 comprises 11 residues. Germline V gives CDR1 SGHTA, CDR2 FQGNSA. V was shortened by 8 bases and J by 4 bases, with 7 bases between the two germline ends. This CDR3 is CASQRSDTQYF. The CDR3 DNA sequence: TGTGCCAGCCAGCGATCAGATACGCAGTATTTT.

This clonotype was seen a few times. The genes are TRBV20-1 and TRBJ2-5; a weak D match, TRBD2 (5 bases). The germline V and J ends were trimmed by 5 bases and 4 bases, with 11 bases remaining between them. Germline V gene sequence: CDR1 DFQATT, CDR2 SNEGSKA (reference sequence). This CDR3 spans 12 amino acids. The CDR3 DNA reads as TGCAGTGCTGGCGCGGAGGTAGAGACCCAGTACTTC. It is translated as CSAGAEVETQYF.

The chain employs TRBV20-1 and TRBJ2-1; 10 nucleotides line up with TRBD2. This CDR3 is 18 amino acids long. CDR1 is DFQATT, CDR2 SNEGSKA, per germline (reference sequence). The J segment lost 0 bases and the V segment lost 0 bases, leaving 8 bases of the junction unmatched. The CDR3 region has the DNA TGCAGTGCTAGAGATCTGGGACTAGCGACCAGCTCCTACAATGAGCAGTTCTTC. The encoded protein is CSARDLGLATSSYNEQFF.

The chain uses TRBV29-1 and TRBJ2-2; D is undetermined. Germline V lookup: CDR1 SQVTM, CDR2 ANQGSEA. This CDR3 contains 13 residues. Trimming took off 1 base at V and 5 bases at J, with 8 bases between the two ends. The CDR3 sequence is CSVEGSATGELFF. The CDR3 DNA is TGCAGCGTTGAAGGCAGCGCGACCGGGGAGCTGTTTTTT.

This clonotype was found many times. The V gene is TRBV20-1, the J gene TRBJ1-2, with a tentative D call TRBD1 (5 bases). Germline CDR1 is DFQATT and CDR2 is SNEGSKA (reference sequence). V shed 1 base and J shed 0 bases, with 15 bases lying between them. The CDR3 sequence is 16 residues long. CDR3 in amino acids: CSARGGGAPANYGYTF. For the CDR3, the DNA is TGCAGTGCTAGAGGCGGAGGGGCGCCAGCTAACTATGGCTACACCTTC.

This clonotype appeared a few times. The V and J genes are TRBV6-5 and TRBJ2-7; TRBD1 matches 7 bases. The J call may be in error: the DNA end matches TRBJ2-5 better. Germline V CDR1 and CDR2: MNHEY, SVGAGI. This CDR3 spans 15 amino acids. DNA of the CDR3: TGTGCCAGCAGTTTCCACAGGGGCCGGGAAGAGACCCAGTACTTC. This gives the protein CASSFHRGREETQYF.

This clonotype was counted once. The rearrangement uses TRBV29-1 and TRBJ2-1, with TRBD2 as a possible D gene (6 bases). The DNA end is more similar to TRBJ2-7, so the J call may be wrong. Germline V gene lookup returns CDR1 SQVTM and CDR2 ANQGSEA. This CDR3 region has 16 residues. The CDR3, as DNA: TGCAGCGTTGGTAATAGCGGCAAGAGCTCCTACAATGAGCAGTACTTC. Its protein is CSVGNSGKSSYNEQYF.

This clonotype showed up just once. V gene TRBV19 combines with J gene TRBJ1-5; 7 positions agree with TRBD1. This CDR3 spans 15 amino acids. Trimming took 6 bases from V and 11 from J; bases not matched to a gene: 16. The germline V gene has CDR1 LNHDA and CDR2 SQIVND (reference sequence). CDR3 in amino acids: CASSSTRTGERAQHF. The CDR3 DNA reads TGTGCCAGTAGCTCCACCCGGACAGGAGAAAGGGCCCAGCATTTT.

This clonotype turned up a few times. A clone one base away is much larger, so this may be a read error. V gene TRBV20-1 combines with J gene TRBJ2-5; 12 nucleotides agree with TRBD2. The trim removed 6 bases at V and 11 bases at J, leaving 28 bases unmatched. CDR3 length: 19 amino acids. Germline CDR1 reads DFQATT; CDR2 reads SNEGSKA (reference sequence). CDR3 sequence (DNA): TGCAGTGCAACCCGCTCCGGACTAGCGGGAAGAGGTGTGAACAATGAGCAGTACTTC. It yields the protein CSATRSGLAGRGVNNEQYF.

This chain connects TRBV6-6 to TRBJ1-3, with D perhaps matching TRBD1 (6 bases). This CDR3 spans 14 amino acids. V lost 6 bases to trimming and J lost 3 bases, with 12 bases between them. Germline loops: CDR1 MNHNY, CDR2 SVGAGI (reference sequence). The chain's CDR3 is CASRQQGFGNTIYF. The CDR3 nucleotides are TGTGCCAGCAGGCAACAGGGCTTTGGAAACACCATATATTTT.

This clonotype occurred a few times. As DNA, the CDR3 is TGTGCCAGCACCTCCGGTAGGGCCGCCGGTTTAGATACGCAGTATTTT. The encoded protein is CASTSGRAAGLDTQYF. The chain combines TRBV6-2 or TRBV6-3 with TRBJ2-3; no clear D. The germline CDR1 and CDR2 sequences are MNHEY and SVGEGT. Deletions cut 7 bases from V and 5 bases from J, with 22 bases between. The CDR3 is made up of 16 amino acids.

The chain is built from TRBV6-1 and TRBJ2-5, with 9 positions matching TRBD1. The J call may not be correct, given that the DNA end is closer to TRBJ2-4. This CDR3 is 12 amino acids long. Germline CDR1 reads MNHNS; CDR2 reads SASEGT. The CDR3 sequence is CAGTTGGNIQYF. The DNA for the CDR3 is TGTGCCGGCACGACAGGGGGAAACATTCAGTACTTC.

The chain couples TRBV4-1 to TRBJ2-1; TRBD2 agrees at 11 bases. With V trimmed by 1 base and J by 7 bases, 6 bases remained unmatched. The CDR3 runs to 16 residues. Germline loops: CDR1 MGHRA, CDR2 YSYEKL. The CDR3 region has the DNA TGCGCCAGCAGCCAAGTAGAAACTAGCGGGAGTAATGAGCAGTTCTTC. It codes for CASSQVETSGSNEQFF.

This clonotype was seen a handful of times. The chain combines TRBV6-2 or TRBV6-3 with TRBJ2-6; 8 nucleotides align to TRBD2. CDR3 length equals 20 residues. Per germline, CDR1 MNHEY and CDR2 SVGEGT. With V trimmed by 2 bases and J by 0 bases, 12 bases remained unmatched. CDR3 coding DNA: TGTGCCAGCAGTTACCCCCAAGGCGGGGGGCGCAACTCTGGGGCCAACGTCCTGACTTTC. Translation gives CASSYPQGGGRNSGANVLTF.

CDR3: CASSYPPGGPFNEQFF. CDR3 bases: TGTGCCAGCAGCTACCCCCCGGGAGGGCCTTTCAATGAGCAGTTCTTC. The chain combines TRBV11-1 with TRBJ2-1; 8 bases align to TRBD2. CDR3 size: 16 residues. Germline CDR1 SGHAT, CDR2 FQDESV (reference sequence). V lost 4 bases, J lost 6 bases, and 11 bases stayed unmatched.

This clonotype was seen a single time. The junction and the germline gene differ at one end; a read error may be behind it. The genes are TRBV10-3 and TRBJ2-6; D is possibly TRBD1 (5 bases). Germline CDR1 reads ENHRY; CDR2 reads SYGVKD. The CDR3 totals 16 residues. The CDR3 sequence is CAITMGPYSGANALTF. Here the CDR3 DNA reads TGTGCCATCACGATGGGGCCCTACTCTGGGGCCAACGCCCTGACTTTC.

This clonotype has just a few counts. This CDR3 is CSAPVRGGYEQYF. The CDR3 nucleotides are TGCAGTGCTCCCGTAAGGGGAGGGTATGAGCAGTACTTC. The rearrangement joins TRBV20-1 to TRBJ2-7; 7 positions agree with TRBD2. The junction had 11 bases not matched to a gene; V was cut back by 5 bases and J by 7 bases. Germline loops: CDR1 DFQATT, CDR2 SNEGSKA (reference sequence). This CDR3 has 13 amino acids.

V and J are TRBV20-1 and TRBJ1-1, with 7 bases aligning to TRBD1. Trimming at V came to 2 bases and at J to 6 bases, leaving 3 bases not matched to a gene. The CDR3 runs to 12 residues. Germline CDR1 DFQATT, CDR2 SNEGSKA (reference sequence). DNA for the CDR3: TGCAGTGCTAGACAGGGGGTCTCTGAAGCTTTCTTT. It encodes CSARQGVSEAFF.

This rearrangement joins TRBV20-1 to TRBJ2-1, with 11 bases lining up with TRBD2. Losses at the gene ends were 5 bases for V and 8 bases for J; bases not matched to a gene: 8. The CDR3 totals 14 residues. Per the germline V gene, CDR1 is DFQATT and CDR2 is SNEGSKA (reference sequence). CDR3 DNA sequence: TGCAGTGCTCCGAGACTAGCGGGGTTATATGAGCAGTTCTTC. Encoded protein: CSAPRLAGLYEQFF.

This clonotype was seen a few times. V gene TRBV12-3 or TRBV12-4 combines with J gene TRBJ1-2, with 7 positions matching TRBD1. CDR3 length equals 15 residues. The V segment lost 1 base and the J segment 8 bases; nucleotides outside the gene matches: 10. CDR3 coding DNA: TGTGCCAGCAGTTTAGAACAGGGGCTAGTGGAAGGCTACACCTTC. This encodes CASSLEQGLVEGYTF.

This clonotype was detected a few times. The V call is TRBV20-1, the J call TRBJ2-5; 10 bases fit TRBD1. The junction had 9 bases not matched to a gene; V was cut back by 4 bases and J by 4 bases. Germline assignment: CDR1 DFQATT and CDR2 SNEGSKA (reference sequence). The CDR3 consists of 15 residues. CDR3 nucleotide sequence: TGCAGTGCTACTGATGGGACAGGGGTAGGAGAGACCCAGTACTTC. This translates into CSATDGTGVGETQYF.